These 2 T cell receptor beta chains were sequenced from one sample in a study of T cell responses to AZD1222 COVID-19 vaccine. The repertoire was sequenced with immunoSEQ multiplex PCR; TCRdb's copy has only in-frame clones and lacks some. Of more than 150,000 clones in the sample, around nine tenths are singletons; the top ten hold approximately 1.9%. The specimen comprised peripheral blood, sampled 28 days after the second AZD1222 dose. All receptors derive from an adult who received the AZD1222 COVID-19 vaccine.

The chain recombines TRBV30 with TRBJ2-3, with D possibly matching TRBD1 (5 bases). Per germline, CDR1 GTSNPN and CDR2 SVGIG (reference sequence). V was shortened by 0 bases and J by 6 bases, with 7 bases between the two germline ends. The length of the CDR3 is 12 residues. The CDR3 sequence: CAWSVRGDTQYF. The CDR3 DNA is TGTGCCTGGAGTGTTAGGGGTGATACGCAGTATTTT.

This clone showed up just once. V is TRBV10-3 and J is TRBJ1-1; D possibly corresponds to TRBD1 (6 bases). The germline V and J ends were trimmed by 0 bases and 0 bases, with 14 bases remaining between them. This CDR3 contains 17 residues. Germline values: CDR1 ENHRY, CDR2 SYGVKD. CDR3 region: CAISESRRGSLNTEAFF. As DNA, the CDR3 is TGTGCCATCAGTGAGTCGAGGAGGGGGTCGCTGAACACTGAAGCTTTCTTT.